This is a list of T cell receptor beta chains from one sample in a study of memory CD4+ T cells and cytomegalovirus serostatus. Libraries were prepared by immunoSEQ multiplex PCR; TCRdb keeps only in-frame clonotypes and omits some of them. The repertoire includes some 57,000 clones, less than 80% of them detected once, and about 0.86% sits in the top ten. Sequenced sample: memory CD4+ T cells from blood. The receptors stem from an adult in good health and CMV-seronegative. CDR3s include the opening cysteine and the closing phenylalanine or tryptophan. Fields, in order: clone size, D gene, V gene, J gene, CDR3 protein, CDR3 DNA. D genes are given only for firm matches. Only some rows state a clone size, as once, few, many or a class for expanded clones.

clone size: .; D gene: .; V gene: TRBV9; J gene: TRBJ1-2; CDR3 protein: CASSVAFGPGSVYGYTF; CDR3 DNA: TGTGCCAGCAGCGTAGCCTTCGGCCCGGGTTCGGTGTATGGCTACACCTTC
clone size: .; D gene: TRBD1; V gene: TRBV5-8; J gene: TRBJ2-1; CDR3 protein: CASSRGGPGEQFF; CDR3 DNA: TGTGCCAGCAGCCGAGGGGGCCCCGGTGAGCAGTTCTTC
clone size: .; D gene: .; V gene: TRBV4-1; J gene: TRBJ1-1; CDR3 protein: CASSQDPTPFYSEAFF; CDR3 DNA: TGCGCCAGCAGCCAAGACCCAACGCCCTTTTACTCTGAAGCTTTCTTT
clone size: .; D gene: TRBD2; V gene: TRBV4-1; J gene: TRBJ2-3; CDR3 protein: CASSQEASGGSYTDTQYF; CDR3 DNA: TGCGCCAGCAGCCAAGAAGCTAGCGGGGGCTCTTACACAGATACGCAGTATTTT
clone size: .; D gene: TRBD2; V gene: TRBV6-1; J gene: TRBJ2-5; CDR3 protein: CASTAQRGVETQYF; CDR3 DNA: TGTGCCAGCACAGCCCAGCGGGGGGTAGAGACCCAGTACTTC
clone size: .; D gene: .; V gene: TRBV7-9; J gene: TRBJ2-2; CDR3 protein: CASSRPWTGAGELFF; CDR3 DNA: TGTGCCAGCAGCAGACCATGGACGGGGGCCGGGGAGCTGTTTTTT
clone size: .; D gene: .; V gene: TRBV29-1; J gene: TRBJ1-3; CDR3 protein: CSVSKGAGNTIYF; CDR3 DNA: TGCAGCGTTTCGAAGGGCGCTGGAAACACCATATATTTT
clone size: .; D gene: .; V gene: TRBV10-3; J gene: TRBJ2-3; CDR3 protein: CAISGTDHYTDTQYF; CDR3 DNA: TGTGCCATCAGTGGTACGGACCACTACACAGATACGCAGTATTTT
clone size: .; D gene: .; V gene: TRBV5-1; J gene: TRBJ1-2; CDR3 protein: CASSPVGGSYGYTF; CDR3 DNA: TGCGCCAGCTCTCCGGTTGGGGGGAGCTATGGCTACACCTTC
clone size: .; D gene: .; V gene: TRBV5-1; J gene: TRBJ2-7; CDR3 protein: CASSLAEPTYEQYF; CDR3 DNA: TGCGCCAGCAGCTTGGCAGAACCAACCTACGAGCAGTACTTC
clone size: .; D gene: .; V gene: TRBV9; J gene: TRBJ2-1; CDR3 protein: CASSVEVRENEQFF; CDR3 DNA: TGTGCCAGCAGCGTAGAAGTTCGAGAAAACGAGCAGTTCTTC
clone size: .; D gene: .; V gene: TRBV5-1; J gene: TRBJ2-7; CDR3 protein: CASSLGNHYEQYF; CDR3 DNA: TGCGCCAGCAGCTTAGGGAATCACTACGAGCAGTACTTC
clone size: .; D gene: TRBD2; V gene: TRBV5-5; J gene: TRBJ2-5; CDR3 protein: CASSSFPGGVQETQYF; CDR3 DNA: TGTGCCAGCAGCTCGTTTCCGGGGGGGGTCCAAGAGACCCAGTACTTC
clone size: .; D gene: .; V gene: TRBV18; J gene: TRBJ1-5; CDR3 protein: CASSPQGYEPQHF; CDR3 DNA: TGTGCCAGCTCACCACAGGGCTACGAGCCCCAGCATTTT
clone size: .; D gene: .; V gene: TRBV5-1; J gene: TRBJ1-1; CDR3 protein: CASSSTGSLNTEAFF; CDR3 DNA: TGCGCCAGCAGCTCGACAGGTTCTCTGAACACTGAAGCTTTCTTT
clone size: .; D gene: TRBD2; V gene: TRBV10-3; J gene: TRBJ2-1; CDR3 protein: CAISESAGGSYNEQFF; CDR3 DNA: TGTGCCATCAGTGAGTCAGCGGGGGGCTCCTACAATGAGCAGTTCTTC
clone size: .; D gene: .; V gene: TRBV27; J gene: TRBJ1-2; CDR3 protein: CASSLFVGGRLQGYTF; CDR3 DNA: TGTGCCAGCAGTTTATTCGTTGGGGGAAGGCTGCAGGGCTACACCTTC
clone size: .; D gene: .; V gene: TRBV14; J gene: TRBJ1-1; CDR3 protein: CASSQIRNTEAFF; CDR3 DNA: TGTGCCAGCAGCCAGATACGGAACACTGAAGCTTTCTTT
clone size: .; D gene: .; V gene: TRBV28; J gene: TRBJ2-7; CDR3 protein: CATRVSTYEQYF; CDR3 DNA: TGTGCCACTCGGGTTTCTACCTACGAGCAGTACTTC
clone size: few; D gene: TRBD2; V gene: TRBV11-2; J gene: TRBJ2-1; CDR3 protein: CASSFERGEQFF; CDR3 DNA: TGTGCCAGCAGCTTCGAGCGGGGAGAGCAGTTCTTC
clone size: .; D gene: TRBD2; V gene: TRBV7-3; J gene: TRBJ2-2; CDR3 protein: CASSLTSGSAGELFF; CDR3 DNA: TGTGCCAGCAGCTTAACCAGCGGGAGTGCCGGGGAGCTGTTTTTT
clone size: .; D gene: TRBD1; V gene: TRBV5-6; J gene: TRBJ1-2; CDR3 protein: CASSGGQGNYGYTF; CDR3 DNA: TGTGCCAGCAGCGGCGGACAGGGAAACTATGGCTACACCTTC
clone size: few; D gene: .; V gene: TRBV7-8; J gene: TRBJ2-7; CDR3 protein: CASSSQSSKYF; CDR3 DNA: TGTGCCAGCAGCTCCCAGTCTAGCAAGTACTTC
clone size: .; D gene: TRBD1; V gene: TRBV18; J gene: TRBJ1-2; CDR3 protein: CASSPPGGQYTF; CDR3 DNA: TGTGCCAGCTCACCACCAGGGGGCCAATACACCTTC
clone size: .; D gene: TRBD2; V gene: TRBV2; J gene: TRBJ2-1; CDR3 protein: CASRAGAGSYNEQFF; CDR3 DNA: TGTGCCAGCAGGGCGGGAGCCGGCTCCTACAATGAGCAGTTCTTC
clone size: .; D gene: .; V gene: TRBV11-3; J gene: TRBJ1-1; CDR3 protein: CASSLGGGEAFF; CDR3 DNA: TGTGCCAGCAGCTTAGGGGGGGGTGAAGCTTTCTTT
clone size: .; D gene: TRBD1; V gene: TRBV10-3; J gene: TRBJ1-1; CDR3 protein: CAISQGGNTEAFF; CDR3 DNA: TGTGCCATCAGTCAGGGGGGGAACACTGAAGCTTTCTTT
clone size: .; D gene: .; V gene: TRBV4-1; J gene: TRBJ1-2; CDR3 protein: CASSQDQANYGYTF; CDR3 DNA: TGCGCCAGCAGCCAAGATCAAGCTAACTATGGCTACACCTTC
clone size: .; D gene: .; V gene: TRBV6-1; J gene: TRBJ1-4; CDR3 protein: CASRATRNEKLFF; CDR3 DNA: TGTGCCAGCAGAGCGACAAGGAATGAAAAACTGTTTTTT
clone size: .; D gene: .; V gene: TRBV6-5; J gene: TRBJ1-3; CDR3 protein: CASSLTPFAGNTIYF; CDR3 DNA: TGTGCCAGCAGCCTTACTCCGTTCGCAGGAAACACCATATATTTT
clone size: .; D gene: .; V gene: TRBV11-3; J gene: TRBJ2-5; CDR3 protein: CASSLRGVGVVETQYF; CDR3 DNA: TGTGCCAGCAGCTTACGTGGTGTGGGGGTAGTAGAGACCCAGTACTTC
clone size: .; D gene: .; V gene: TRBV5-5; J gene: TRBJ1-5; CDR3 protein: CASSLPNQPQHF; CDR3 DNA: TGTGCCAGCAGCTTACCCAATCAGCCCCAGCATTTT
clone size: few; D gene: .; V gene: TRBV19; J gene: TRBJ2-3; CDR3 protein: CASSITGSWTDTQYF; CDR3 DNA: TGTGCCAGTAGTATAACCGGGAGTTGGACAGATACGCAGTATTTT
clone size: .; D gene: .; V gene: TRBV5-1; J gene: TRBJ2-3; CDR3 protein: CASSLRDTPSTDTQYF; CDR3 DNA: TGCGCCAGCAGCCTCCGGGACACCCCAAGCACAGATACGCAGTATTTT
clone size: .; D gene: .; V gene: TRBV5-4; J gene: TRBJ1-6; CDR3 protein: CASSWGDRRSYNSPLHF; CDR3 DNA: TGTGCCAGCAGCTGGGGAGATAGACGTTCCTATAATTCACCCCTCCACTTT
clone size: .; D gene: TRBD2; V gene: TRBV4-1; J gene: TRBJ2-5; CDR3 protein: CASSQRTSGSGVETQYF; CDR3 DNA: TGCGCCAGCAGCCAAAGGACTAGCGGGAGTGGGGTAGAGACCCAGTACTTC
clone size: .; D gene: .; V gene: TRBV2; J gene: TRBJ2-7; CDR3 protein: CASTYRVSIDEQYF; CDR3 DNA: TGTGCCAGCACCTACAGGGTTTCGATCGACGAGCAGTACTTC
clone size: .; D gene: TRBD1; V gene: TRBV28; J gene: TRBJ1-4; CDR3 protein: CASSLSYDRGNEKLFF; CDR3 DNA: TGTGCCAGCAGTTTATCCTACGACAGGGGAAATGAAAAACTGTTTTTT
clone size: .; D gene: TRBD2; V gene: TRBV29-1; J gene: TRBJ2-1; CDR3 protein: CSVGGGRGGNEQFF; CDR3 DNA: TGCAGCGTTGGAGGCGGGAGGGGGGGCAATGAGCAGTTCTTC
clone size: .; D gene: .; V gene: TRBV6-1; J gene: TRBJ1-1; CDR3 protein: CASLRVGTEAFF; CDR3 DNA: TGTGCCAGCTTGAGGGTAGGGACTGAAGCTTTCTTT
clone size: .; D gene: .; V gene: TRBV15; J gene: TRBJ2-5; CDR3 protein: CATSRDGRIQETQYF; CDR3 DNA: TGTGCCACCAGCAGAGACGGGCGGATACAAGAGACCCAGTACTTC
clone size: .; D gene: .; V gene: TRBV28; J gene: TRBJ1-5; CDR3 protein: CASSLSSQGIQPQHF; CDR3 DNA: TGTGCCAGCAGTTTAAGTAGCCAGGGGATTCAGCCCCAGCATTTT
clone size: .; D gene: .; V gene: TRBV4-1; J gene: TRBJ2-1; CDR3 protein: CASSQEYNEQFF; CDR3 DNA: TGCGCCAGCAGCCAGGAGTACAATGAGCAGTTCTTC
clone size: few; D gene: .; V gene: TRBV7-2; J gene: TRBJ1-2; CDR3 protein: CASSLGGGGYTF; CDR3 DNA: TGTGCCAGCAGCTTAGGTGGGGGTGGCTACACCTTC
clone size: .; D gene: .; V gene: TRBV5-1; J gene: TRBJ1-1; CDR3 protein: CASSGRTLEAFF; CDR3 DNA: TGCGCCAGCAGCGGGCGGACATTAGAAGCTTTCTTT
clone size: .; D gene: .; V gene: TRBV2; J gene: TRBJ2-3; CDR3 protein: CASSESGIGTDTQYF; CDR3 DNA: TGTGCCAGCAGTGAATCAGGGATAGGTACAGATACGCAGTATTTT
clone size: few; D gene: .; V gene: TRBV6-5; J gene: TRBJ2-6; CDR3 protein: CASSYGRYSGANVLTF; CDR3 DNA: TGTGCCAGCAGTTACGGGCGATACTCTGGGGCCAACGTCCTGACTTTC
clone size: .; D gene: .; V gene: TRBV7-2; J gene: TRBJ2-3; CDR3 protein: CASSLVAPTDTQYF; CDR3 DNA: TGTGCCAGCAGCTTAGTGGCCCCCACGGATACGCAGTATTTT
clone size: once; D gene: TRBD2; V gene: TRBV10-3; J gene: TRBJ2-1; CDR3 protein: CALGSGAYNEQFF; CDR3 DNA: TGTGCCTTGGGCAGCGGGGCCTACAATGAGCAGTTCTTC
clone size: .; D gene: .; V gene: TRBV5-1; J gene: TRBJ1-2; CDR3 protein: CASSSLTENYGYTF; CDR3 DNA: TGCGCCAGCAGCTCCTTAACAGAAAACTATGGCTACACCTTC
clone size: .; D gene: TRBD1; V gene: TRBV10-3; J gene: TRBJ1-2; CDR3 protein: CATEGQGVGPIGF; CDR3 DNA: TGTGCCACGGAGGGACAGGGAGTGGGACCAATAGGGTTC
clone size: few; D gene: TRBD1; V gene: TRBV7-6; J gene: TRBJ2-5; CDR3 protein: CASGQTGSQETQYF; CDR3 DNA: TGTGCCAGCGGCCAGACAGGGTCCCAAGAGACCCAGTACTTC